The 3 T cell receptor beta chains reported below all come from one sample, sequenced in a study of CD8 T cells in Susac syndrome. RNA was extracted with the RNeasy kit, and a quantity of about 0.45 to 1 ug was reverse transcribed using random hexamers. Via MiXCR, TCRdb re-called the immunoSEQ multiplex PCR reads, giving one row per CDR3 protein. Of 150,000 to 190,000 distinct CDR3 sequences in the sample, nearly 97% are singletons; the top ten hold around 0.15%. Sample: CD8+ T cells from PBMCs. The receptors were gathered from a human donor with multiple sclerosis.

This CDR3 is CASSQVTSGGYNEQFF. CDR3 nucleotide sequence: TGTGCCAGCAGCCAAGTTACTAGCGGGGGGTACAATGAGCAGTTCTTC. V and J are TRBV4-2 and TRBJ2-1, with 12 bases lining up with TRBD2. The J segment lost 4 bases and the V segment lost 1 base, leaving 2 bases of the junction unmatched. This CDR3 region has 16 residues. Germline V CDR1 and CDR2: LGHNA, YNFKEQ.

V gene TRBV19 combines with J gene TRBJ2-1; maybe TRBD1 (5 bases). Trimming took 3 bases from V and 2 from J, leaving 14 bases between them. Per germline, CDR1 LNHDA and CDR2 SQIVND (reference sequence). The CDR3 totals 16 residues. DNA for the CDR3: TGTGCCAGTAGTATTACAGGTAGTCGGGCCTACAATGAGCAGTTCTTC. It is translated as CASSITGSRAYNEQFF.

The chain is built from TRBV20-1 and TRBJ1-2, with D possibly being TRBD1 (5 bases). The V gene lost 1 base and the J gene lost 2 bases, with 11 bases spanning the gap. Germline V gives CDR1 DFQATT, CDR2 SNEGSKA (reference sequence). CDR3 length: 14 amino acids. The CDR3 DNA sequence: TGCAGTGCTAGAGGGGGGGAGCCGAACTATGGCTACACCTTC. This sequence encodes CSARGGEPNYGYTF.